Here is one TCR beta chain with its context. The data stem from a study of cytomegalovirus exposure and HLA in healthy donors. Whole-study context: Findings of an earlier analysis included 117 million unique TCR beta sequences from 180 million or so T cells.

The V segment lost 3 bases and the J segment 1 base; nucleotides outside the gene matches: 3. The CDR3 consists of 15 residues. Germline V gene data show CDR1 as SNHLY and CDR2 as FYNNEI. Researchers ran the PCR with 60 Vbeta and 13 Jbeta primers. Clones were sequenced by immunoSEQ multiplex PCR, and TCRdb holds only the in-frame ones, with some missing. The data hold about 120,000 clones, with around 75% observed a single time. This chain uses TRBV2 with TRBJ1-3, with TRBD1 matching 7 bases. The sequence was collected from a woman aged 18-30 years in good health and CMV-seronegative. The specimen was PBMCs. CDR3 bases: TGTGCCAGCAGTGACCTGACAGGGTCTGGAAACACCATATATTTT. It is translated as CASSDLTGSGNTIYF.